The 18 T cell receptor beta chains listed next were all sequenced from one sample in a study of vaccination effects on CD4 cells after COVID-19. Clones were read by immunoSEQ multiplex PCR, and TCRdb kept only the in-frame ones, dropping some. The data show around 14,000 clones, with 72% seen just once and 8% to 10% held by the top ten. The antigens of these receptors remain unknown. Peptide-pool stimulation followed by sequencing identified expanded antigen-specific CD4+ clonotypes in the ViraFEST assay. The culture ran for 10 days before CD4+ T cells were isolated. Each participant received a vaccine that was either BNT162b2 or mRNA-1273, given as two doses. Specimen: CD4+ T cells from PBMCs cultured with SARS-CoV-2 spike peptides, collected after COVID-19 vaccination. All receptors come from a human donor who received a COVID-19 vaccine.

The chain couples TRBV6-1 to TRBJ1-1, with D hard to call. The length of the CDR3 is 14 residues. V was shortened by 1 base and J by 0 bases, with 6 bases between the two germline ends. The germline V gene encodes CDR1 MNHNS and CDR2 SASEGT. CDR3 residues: CASSEGPLNTEAFF. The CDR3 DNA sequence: TGTGCCAGCAGTGAAGGCCCGCTGAACACTGAAGCTTTCTTT.

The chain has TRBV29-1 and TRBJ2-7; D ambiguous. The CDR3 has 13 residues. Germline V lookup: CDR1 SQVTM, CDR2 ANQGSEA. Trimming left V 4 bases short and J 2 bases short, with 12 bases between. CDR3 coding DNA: TGCAGCGTTGTCGGGCATAGCACCTACGAGCAGTACTTC. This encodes CSVVGHSTYEQYF.

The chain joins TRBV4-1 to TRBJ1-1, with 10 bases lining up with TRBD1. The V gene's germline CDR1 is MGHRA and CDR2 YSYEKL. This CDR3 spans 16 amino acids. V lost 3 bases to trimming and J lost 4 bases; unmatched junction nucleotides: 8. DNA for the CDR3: TGCGCCAGCAGCCACCCCGGGACAGGGGCGGGCACTGAAGCTTTCTTT. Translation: CASSHPGTGAGTEAFF.

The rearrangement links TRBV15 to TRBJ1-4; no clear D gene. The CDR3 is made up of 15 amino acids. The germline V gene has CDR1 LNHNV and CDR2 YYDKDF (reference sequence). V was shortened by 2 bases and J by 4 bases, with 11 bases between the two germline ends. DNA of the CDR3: TGTGCCACCAGCAGAACTACGGGTGATAATGAAAAACTGTTTTTT. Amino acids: CATSRTTGDNEKLFF.

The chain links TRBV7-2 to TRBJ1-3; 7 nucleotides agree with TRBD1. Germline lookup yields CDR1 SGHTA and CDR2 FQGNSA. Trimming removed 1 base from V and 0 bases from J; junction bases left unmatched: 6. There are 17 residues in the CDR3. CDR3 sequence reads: CASSLGGTELSGNTIYF. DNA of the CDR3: TGTGCCAGCAGCTTAGGGGGGACAGAGCTCTCTGGAAACACCATATATTTT.

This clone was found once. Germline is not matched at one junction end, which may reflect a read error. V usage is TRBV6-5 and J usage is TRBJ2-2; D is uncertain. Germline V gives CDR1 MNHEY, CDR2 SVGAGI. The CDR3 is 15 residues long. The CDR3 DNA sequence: TGTGCCAGCAGTGACTCGGGTTCCGCTGACCGGGAGCTGTTTTTT. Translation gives CASSDSGSADRELFF.

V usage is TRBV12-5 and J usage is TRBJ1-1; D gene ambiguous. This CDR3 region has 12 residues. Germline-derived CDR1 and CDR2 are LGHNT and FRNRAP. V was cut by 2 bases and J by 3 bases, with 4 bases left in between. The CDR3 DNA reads TGTGCTAGTGGTTTGTCTTACACTGAAGCTTTCTTT. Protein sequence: CASGLSYTEAFF.

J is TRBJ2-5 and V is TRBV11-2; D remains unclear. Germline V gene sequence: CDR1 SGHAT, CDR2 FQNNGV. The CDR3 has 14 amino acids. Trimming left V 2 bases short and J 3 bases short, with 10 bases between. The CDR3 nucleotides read TGTGCCAGCAGCTTATCGTTGGGGAAAGAGACCCAGTACTTC. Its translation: CASSLSLGKETQYF.

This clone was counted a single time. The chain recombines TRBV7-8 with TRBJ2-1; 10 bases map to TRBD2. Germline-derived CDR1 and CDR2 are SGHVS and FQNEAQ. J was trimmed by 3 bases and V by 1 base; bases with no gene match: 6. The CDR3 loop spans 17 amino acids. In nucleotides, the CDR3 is TGTGCCAGCAGCTTAGTGAAGAGCGGGAGGGGCTACAATGAGCAGTTCTTC. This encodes CASSLVKSGRGYNEQFF.

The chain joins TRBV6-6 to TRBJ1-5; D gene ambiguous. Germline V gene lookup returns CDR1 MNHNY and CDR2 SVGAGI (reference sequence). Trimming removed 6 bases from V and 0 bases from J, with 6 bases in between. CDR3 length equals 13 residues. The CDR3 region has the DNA TGTGCCAGCAGGGGGAATAGCAATCAGCCCCAGCATTTT. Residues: CASRGNSNQPQHF.

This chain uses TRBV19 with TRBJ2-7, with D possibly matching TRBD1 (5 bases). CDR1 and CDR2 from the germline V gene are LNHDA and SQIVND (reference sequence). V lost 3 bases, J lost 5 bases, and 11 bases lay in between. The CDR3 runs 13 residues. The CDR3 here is CASSMARENEQYF. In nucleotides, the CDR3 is TGTGCCAGTAGTATGGCCAGGGAAAACGAGCAGTACTTC.

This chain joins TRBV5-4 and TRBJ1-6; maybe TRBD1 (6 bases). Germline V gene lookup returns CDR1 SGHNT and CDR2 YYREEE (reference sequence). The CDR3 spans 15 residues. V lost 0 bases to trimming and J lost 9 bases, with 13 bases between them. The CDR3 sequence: CASSLAAGVGSPLHF. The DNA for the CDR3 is TGTGCCAGCAGCTTGGCAGCAGGGGTAGGTTCACCCCTCCACTTT.

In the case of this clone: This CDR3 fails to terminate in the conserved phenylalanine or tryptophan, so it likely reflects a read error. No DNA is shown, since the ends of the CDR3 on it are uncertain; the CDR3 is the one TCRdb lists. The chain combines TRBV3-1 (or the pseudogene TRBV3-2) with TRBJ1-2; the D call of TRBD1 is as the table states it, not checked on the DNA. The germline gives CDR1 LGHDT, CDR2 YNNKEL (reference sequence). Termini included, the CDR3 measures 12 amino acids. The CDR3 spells CASSPGQGKLAT.

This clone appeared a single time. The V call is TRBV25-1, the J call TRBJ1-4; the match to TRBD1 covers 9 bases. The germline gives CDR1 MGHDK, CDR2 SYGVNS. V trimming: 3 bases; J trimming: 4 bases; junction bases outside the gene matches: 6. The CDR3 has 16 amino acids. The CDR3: CASSEKTGGSNEKLFF. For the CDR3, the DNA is TGTGCCAGCAGTGAGAAGACAGGGGGTAGTAATGAAAAACTGTTTTTT.

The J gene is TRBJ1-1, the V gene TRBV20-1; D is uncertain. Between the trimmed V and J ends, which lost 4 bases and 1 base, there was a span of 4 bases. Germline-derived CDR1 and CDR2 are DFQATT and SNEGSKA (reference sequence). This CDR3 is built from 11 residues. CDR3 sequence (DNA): TGCAGTGCTAAAAAGAACACTGAAGCTTTCTTT. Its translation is CSAKKNTEAFF.

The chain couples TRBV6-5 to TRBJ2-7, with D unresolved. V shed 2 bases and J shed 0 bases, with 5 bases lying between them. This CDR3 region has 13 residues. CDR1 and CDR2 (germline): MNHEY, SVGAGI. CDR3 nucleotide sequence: TGTGCCAGCAGTTACGCAGCCTCCTACGAGCAGTACTTC. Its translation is CASSYAASYEQYF.

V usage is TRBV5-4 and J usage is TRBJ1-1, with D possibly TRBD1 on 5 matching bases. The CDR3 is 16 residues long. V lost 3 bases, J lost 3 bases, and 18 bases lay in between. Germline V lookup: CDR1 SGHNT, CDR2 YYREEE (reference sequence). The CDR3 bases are TGTGCCAGCAGCTCGAACCCGGGGACGATTGACACTGAAGCTTTCTTT. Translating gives CASSSNPGTIDTEAFF.

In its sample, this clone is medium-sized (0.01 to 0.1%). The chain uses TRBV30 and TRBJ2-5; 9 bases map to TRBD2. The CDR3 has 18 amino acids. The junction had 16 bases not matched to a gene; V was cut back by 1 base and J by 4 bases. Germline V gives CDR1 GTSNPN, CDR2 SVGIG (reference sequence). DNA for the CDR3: TGTGCCTGGAGTGGGGTAGTAGGGCTAGCGGGGAGTGGAGAGACCCAGTACTTC. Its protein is CAWSGVVGLAGSGETQYF.